This T cell receptor beta chain was found in a study of cytomegalovirus exposure and HLA in healthy donors. Germline values: CDR1 SNHLY, CDR2 FYNNEI. Trimming left V 8 bases short and J 5 bases short, with 19 bases between. The CDR3 is 15 amino acids. The PCR employed 60 Vbeta primers together with 13 Jbeta primers. The protocol was immunoSEQ multiplex PCR, while the TCRdb copy is restricted to in-frame clones and leaves out a portion. Of 150,000 or so clones listed, under 80% are singletons. The chain is built from TRBV2 and TRBJ2-4; a possible D gene is TRBD1 (5 bases). This clonotype originated in a young man in good health and CMV-seropositive. Sequenced: PBMCs. In nucleotides, the CDR3 is TGTGCCAGCGAGAGTAGGCAGGGCGTCGAAAACATTCAGTACTTC. The encoded protein is CASESRQGVENIQYF.